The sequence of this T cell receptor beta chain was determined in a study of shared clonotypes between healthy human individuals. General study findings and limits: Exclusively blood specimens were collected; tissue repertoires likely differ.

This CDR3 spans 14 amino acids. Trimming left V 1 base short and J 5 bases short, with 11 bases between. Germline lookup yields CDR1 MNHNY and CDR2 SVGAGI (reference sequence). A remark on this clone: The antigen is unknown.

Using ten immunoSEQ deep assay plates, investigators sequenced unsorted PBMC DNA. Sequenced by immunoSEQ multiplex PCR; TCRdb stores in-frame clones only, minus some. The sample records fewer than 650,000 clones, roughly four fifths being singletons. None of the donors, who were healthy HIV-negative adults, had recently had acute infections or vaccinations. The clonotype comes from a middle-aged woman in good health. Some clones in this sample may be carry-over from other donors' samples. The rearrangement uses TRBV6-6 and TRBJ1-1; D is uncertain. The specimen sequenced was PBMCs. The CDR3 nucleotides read TGTGCCAGCAGTTACTTTTACGGTTTGACTGAAGCTTTCTTT. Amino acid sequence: CASSYFYGLTEAFF.